This note documents a single TCR beta chain sequence. This sample stems from a study of shared clonotypes between healthy human individuals. About the research overall: The study used three CD4 naive, three CD4 memory, two CD8 naive and one CD8 memory plate per donor.

Repertoires were generated with immunoSEQ multiplex PCR, while TCRdb's copy carries only in-frame clones and drops some. The sample has about 360,000 clones, around 70% seen once. This sequence was found in a man younger than 45 in good health. Sequencing input: memory CD4+ T cells sorted from blood. As for subset: CD45RA-negative fraction.

In nucleotides, the CDR3 is TGTGCCACCGAGCTAAATGAGCAGTTCTTC. This codes for CATELNEQFF. The genes are TRBV6-1 and TRBJ2-1; D is uncertain. V lost 10 bases to trimming and J lost 7 bases, with 8 bases between them. CDR3 length equals 10 residues. Germline V gives CDR1 MNHNS, CDR2 SASEGT.